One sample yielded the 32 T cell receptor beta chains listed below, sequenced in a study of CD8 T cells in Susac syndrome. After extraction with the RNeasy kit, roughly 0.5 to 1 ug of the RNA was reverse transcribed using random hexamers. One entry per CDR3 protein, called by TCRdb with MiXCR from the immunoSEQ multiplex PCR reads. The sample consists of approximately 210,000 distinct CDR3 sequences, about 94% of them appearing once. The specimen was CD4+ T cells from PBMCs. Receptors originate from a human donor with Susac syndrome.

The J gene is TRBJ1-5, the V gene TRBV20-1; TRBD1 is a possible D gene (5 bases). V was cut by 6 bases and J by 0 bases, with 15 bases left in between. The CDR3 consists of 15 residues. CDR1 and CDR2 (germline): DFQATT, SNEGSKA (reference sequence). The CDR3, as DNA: TGCAGTGCCCAGAGGGGACCAGTTAGCAATCAGCCCCAGCATTTT. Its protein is CSAQRGPVSNQPQHF.

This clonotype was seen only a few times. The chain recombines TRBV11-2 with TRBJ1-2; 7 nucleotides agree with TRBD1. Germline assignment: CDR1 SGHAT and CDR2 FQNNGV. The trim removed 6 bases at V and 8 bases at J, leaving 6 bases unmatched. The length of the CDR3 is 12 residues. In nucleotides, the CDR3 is TGTGCCAGCAGTTCCGGGACAGTCGGCTACACCTTC. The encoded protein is CASSSGTVGYTF. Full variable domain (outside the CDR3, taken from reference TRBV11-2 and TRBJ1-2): EAGVAQSPRYKIIEKRQSVAFWCNPISGHATLYWYQQILGQGPKLLIQFQNNGVVDDSQLPKDRFSAERLKGVDSTLKIQPAKLEDSAVYLCASSSGTVGYTFGSGTRLTVV.

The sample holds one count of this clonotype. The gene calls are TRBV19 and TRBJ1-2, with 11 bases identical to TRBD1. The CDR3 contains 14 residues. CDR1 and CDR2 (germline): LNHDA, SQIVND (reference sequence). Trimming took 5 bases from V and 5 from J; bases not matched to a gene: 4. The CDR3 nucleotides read TGTGCCAGTAGTTGGACAGGGGGCGCTTATGGCTACACCTTC. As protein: CASSWTGGAYGYTF.

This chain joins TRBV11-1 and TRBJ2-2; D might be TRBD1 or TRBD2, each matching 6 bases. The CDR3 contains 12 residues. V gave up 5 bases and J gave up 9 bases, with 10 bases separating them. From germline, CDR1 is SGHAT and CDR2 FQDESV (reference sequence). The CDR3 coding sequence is TGTGCCAGCAGCCCGGGGGCCCGGGAGCTGTTTTTT. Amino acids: CASSPGARELFF.

The CDR3 region is CASSSSGRASTDTQYF. The DNA for the CDR3 is TGTGCCAGCAGCTCCTCGGGGCGGGCTAGCACAGATACGCAGTATTTT. This chain links TRBV5-4 with TRBJ2-3; TRBD1 or TRBD2 may be the D gene (5 bases each). The germline CDR1 and CDR2 sequences are SGHNT and YYREEE (reference sequence). The CDR3 consists of 16 residues. V was pared by 3 bases and J by 0 bases, with 14 bases between. The full variable domain, completed using reference TRBV5-4 and TRBJ2-3, is ETGVTQSPTHLIKTRGQQVTLRCSSQSGHNTVSWYQQALGQGPQFIFQYYREEENGRGNFPPRFSGLQFPNYSSELNVNALELDDSALYLCASSSSGRASTDTQYFGPGTRLTVL.

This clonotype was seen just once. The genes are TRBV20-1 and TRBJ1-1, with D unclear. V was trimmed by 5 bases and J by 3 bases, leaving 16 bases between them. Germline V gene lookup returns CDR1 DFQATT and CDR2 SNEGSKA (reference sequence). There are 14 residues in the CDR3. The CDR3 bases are TGCAGTGCTCGCGATCCGACTTCTGACACTGAAGCTTTCTTT. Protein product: CSARDPTSDTEAFF.

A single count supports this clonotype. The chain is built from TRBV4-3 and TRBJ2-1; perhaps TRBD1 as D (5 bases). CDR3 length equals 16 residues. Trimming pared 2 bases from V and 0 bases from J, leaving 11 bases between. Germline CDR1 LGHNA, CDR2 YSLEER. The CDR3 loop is CASSQQGVSSYNEQFF. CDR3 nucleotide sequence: TGCGCCAGCAGCCAACAGGGCGTTAGCTCCTACAATGAGCAGTTCTTC.

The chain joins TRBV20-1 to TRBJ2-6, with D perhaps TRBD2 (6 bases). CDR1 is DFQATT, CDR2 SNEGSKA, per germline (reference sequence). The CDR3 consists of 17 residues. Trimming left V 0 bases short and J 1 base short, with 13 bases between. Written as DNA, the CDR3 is TGCAGTGCTAGAGATCCGGCAGGGAGGTCTGGGGCCAACGTCCTGACTTTC. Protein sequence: CSARDPAGRSGANVLTF.

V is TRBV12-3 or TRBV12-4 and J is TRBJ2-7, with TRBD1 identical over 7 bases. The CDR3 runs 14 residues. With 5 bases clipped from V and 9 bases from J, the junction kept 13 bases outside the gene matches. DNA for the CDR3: TGTGCCAGCAGTCTAGGACAGGTGGTACGAGGGCAGTACTTC. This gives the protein CASSLGQVVRGQYF.

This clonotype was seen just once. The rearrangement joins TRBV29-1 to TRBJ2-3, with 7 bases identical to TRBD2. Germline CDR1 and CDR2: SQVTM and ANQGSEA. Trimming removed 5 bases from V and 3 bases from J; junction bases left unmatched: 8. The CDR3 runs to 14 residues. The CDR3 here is CSVWGGSGTDTQYF. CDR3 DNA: TGCAGCGTTTGGGGGGGGAGCGGTACAGATACGCAGTATTTT.

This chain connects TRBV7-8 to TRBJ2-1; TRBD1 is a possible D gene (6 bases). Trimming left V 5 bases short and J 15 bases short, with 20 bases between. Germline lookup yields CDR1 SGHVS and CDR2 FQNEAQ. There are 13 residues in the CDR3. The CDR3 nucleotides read TGTGCCAGCAGCCTCGCGAACAGGGAAGGTCTGTTCTTC. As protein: CASSLANREGLFF.

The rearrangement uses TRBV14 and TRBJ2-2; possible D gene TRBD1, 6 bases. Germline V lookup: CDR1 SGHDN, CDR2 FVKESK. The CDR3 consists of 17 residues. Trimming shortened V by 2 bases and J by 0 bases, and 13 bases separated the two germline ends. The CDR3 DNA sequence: TGTGCCAGCAGCCAAAACAGGGCCATGGCGAACACCGGGGAGCTGTTTTTT. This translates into CASSQNRAMANTGELFF.

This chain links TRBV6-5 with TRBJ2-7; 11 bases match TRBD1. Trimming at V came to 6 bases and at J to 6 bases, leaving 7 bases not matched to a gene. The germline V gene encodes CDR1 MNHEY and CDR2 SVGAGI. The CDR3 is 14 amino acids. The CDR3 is CASRPAGTGGEQYF. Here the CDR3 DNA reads TGTGCCAGCAGACCTGCCGGGACAGGGGGCGAGCAGTACTTC.

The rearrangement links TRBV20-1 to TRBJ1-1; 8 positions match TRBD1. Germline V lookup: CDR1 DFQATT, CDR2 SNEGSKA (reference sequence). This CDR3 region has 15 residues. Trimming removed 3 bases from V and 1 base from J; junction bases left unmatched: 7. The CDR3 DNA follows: TGCAGTGCTAGGGAGAGGACAGGGACGAACACTGAAGCTTTCTTT. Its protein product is CSARERTGTNTEAFF.

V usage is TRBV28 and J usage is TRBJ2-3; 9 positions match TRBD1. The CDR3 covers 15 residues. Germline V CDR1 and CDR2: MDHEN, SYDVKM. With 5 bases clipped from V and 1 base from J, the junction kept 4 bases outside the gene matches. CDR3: CASSTRTGGTDTQYF. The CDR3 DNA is TGTGCCAGCAGTACCCGGACAGGGGGCACAGATACGCAGTATTTT.

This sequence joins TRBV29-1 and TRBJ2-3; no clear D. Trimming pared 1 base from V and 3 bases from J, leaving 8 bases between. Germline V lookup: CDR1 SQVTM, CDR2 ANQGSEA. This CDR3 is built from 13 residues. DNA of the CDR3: TGCAGCGTTGAAGGCATCGGTACAGATACGCAGTATTTT. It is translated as CSVEGIGTDTQYF.

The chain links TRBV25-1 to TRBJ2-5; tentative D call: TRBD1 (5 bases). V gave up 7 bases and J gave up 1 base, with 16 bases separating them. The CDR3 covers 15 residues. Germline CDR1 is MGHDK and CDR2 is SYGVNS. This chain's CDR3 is CASTKGGAGQETQYF. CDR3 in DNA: TGTGCCAGCACCAAAGGTGGGGCCGGCCAAGAGACCCAGTACTTC.

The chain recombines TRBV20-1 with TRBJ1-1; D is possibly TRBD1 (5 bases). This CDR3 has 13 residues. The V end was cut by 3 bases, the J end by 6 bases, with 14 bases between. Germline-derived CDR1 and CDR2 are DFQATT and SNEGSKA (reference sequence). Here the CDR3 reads CSASPGLMAEAFF. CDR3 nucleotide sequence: TGCAGTGCTAGCCCAGGGCTGATGGCTGAAGCTTTCTTT.

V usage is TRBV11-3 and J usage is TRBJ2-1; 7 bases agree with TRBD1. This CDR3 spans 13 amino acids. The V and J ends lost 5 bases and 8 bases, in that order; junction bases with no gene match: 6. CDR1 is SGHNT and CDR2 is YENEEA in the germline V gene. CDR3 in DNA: TGTGCCAGCAGCCTCGACAGGGCCCATGAGCAGTTCTTC. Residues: CASSLDRAHEQFF.

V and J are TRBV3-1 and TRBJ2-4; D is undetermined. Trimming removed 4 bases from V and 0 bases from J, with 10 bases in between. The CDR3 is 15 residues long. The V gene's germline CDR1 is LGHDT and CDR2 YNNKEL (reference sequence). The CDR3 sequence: CASSPYQLAKNIQYF. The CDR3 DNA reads TGTGCCAGCAGCCCCTATCAGCTAGCCAAAAACATTCAGTACTTC.

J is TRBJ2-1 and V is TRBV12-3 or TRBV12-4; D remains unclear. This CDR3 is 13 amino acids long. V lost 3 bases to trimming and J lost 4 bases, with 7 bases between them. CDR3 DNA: TGTGCCAGCAGTTTTGCTGCATACAATGAGCAGTTCTTC. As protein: CASSFAAYNEQFF.

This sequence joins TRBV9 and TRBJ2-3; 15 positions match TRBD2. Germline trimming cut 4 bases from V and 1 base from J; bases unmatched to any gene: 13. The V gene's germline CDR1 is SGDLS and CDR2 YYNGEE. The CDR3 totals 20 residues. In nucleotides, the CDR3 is TGTGCCAGCAGCCGTCAGACCGAAGGACTAGCGGGGGGGCGCACAGATACGCAGTATTTT. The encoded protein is CASSRQTEGLAGGRTDTQYF.

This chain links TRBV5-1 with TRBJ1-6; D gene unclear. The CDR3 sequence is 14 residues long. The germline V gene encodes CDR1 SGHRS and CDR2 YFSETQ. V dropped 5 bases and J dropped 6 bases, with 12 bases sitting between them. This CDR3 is CASSPREPNSPLHF. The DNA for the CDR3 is TGCGCCAGCAGTCCTCGGGAGCCTAATTCACCCCTCCACTTT.

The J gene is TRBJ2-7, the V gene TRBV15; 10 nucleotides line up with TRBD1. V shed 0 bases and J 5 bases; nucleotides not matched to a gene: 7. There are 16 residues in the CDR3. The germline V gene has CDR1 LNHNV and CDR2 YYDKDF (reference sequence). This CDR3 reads CATSRDRGQGTHEQYF. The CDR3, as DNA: TGTGCCACCAGCAGAGATCGGGGACAGGGGACCCACGAGCAGTACTTC.

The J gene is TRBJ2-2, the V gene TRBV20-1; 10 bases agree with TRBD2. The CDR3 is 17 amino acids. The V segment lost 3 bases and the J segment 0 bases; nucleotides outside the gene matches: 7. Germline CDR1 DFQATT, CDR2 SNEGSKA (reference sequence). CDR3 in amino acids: CSARASGGQSNTGELFF. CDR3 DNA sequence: TGCAGTGCTAGGGCTAGCGGGGGCCAATCGAACACCGGGGAGCTGTTTTTT.

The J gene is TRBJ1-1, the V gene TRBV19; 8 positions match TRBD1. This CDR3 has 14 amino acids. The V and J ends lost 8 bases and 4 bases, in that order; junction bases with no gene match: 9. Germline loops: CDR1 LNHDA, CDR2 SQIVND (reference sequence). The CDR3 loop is CASCTRGRGTEAFF. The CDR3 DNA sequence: TGTGCCAGTTGCACCAGGGGGCGGGGCACTGAAGCTTTCTTT. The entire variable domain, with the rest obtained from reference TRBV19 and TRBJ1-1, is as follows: DGGITQSPKYLFRKEGQNVTLSCEQNLNHDAMYWYRQDPGQGLRLIYYSQIVNDFQKGDIAEGYSVSREKKESFPLTVTSAQKNPTAFYLCASCTRGRGTEAFFGQGTRLTVV.

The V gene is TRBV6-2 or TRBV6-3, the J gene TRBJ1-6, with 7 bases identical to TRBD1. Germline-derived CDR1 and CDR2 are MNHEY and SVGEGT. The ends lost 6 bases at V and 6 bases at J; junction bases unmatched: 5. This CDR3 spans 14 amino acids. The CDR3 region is CASRPYRGNSPLHF. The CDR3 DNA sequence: TGTGCCAGCAGACCTTACAGGGGTAATTCACCCCTCCACTTT.

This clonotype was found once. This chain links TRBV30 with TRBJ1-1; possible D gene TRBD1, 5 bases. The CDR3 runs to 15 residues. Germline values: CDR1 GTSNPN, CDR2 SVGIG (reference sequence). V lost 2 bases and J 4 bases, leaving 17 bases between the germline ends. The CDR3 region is CAWSSPDTGGTEAFF. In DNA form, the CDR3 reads TGTGCCTGGAGTTCGCCGGACACCGGGGGCACTGAAGCTTTCTTT.

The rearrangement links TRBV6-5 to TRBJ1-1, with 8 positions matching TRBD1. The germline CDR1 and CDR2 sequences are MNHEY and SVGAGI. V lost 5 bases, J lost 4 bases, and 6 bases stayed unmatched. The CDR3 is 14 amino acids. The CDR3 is CASSPTGDGTEAFF. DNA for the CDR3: TGTGCCAGCAGTCCGACAGGGGATGGCACTGAAGCTTTCTTT.

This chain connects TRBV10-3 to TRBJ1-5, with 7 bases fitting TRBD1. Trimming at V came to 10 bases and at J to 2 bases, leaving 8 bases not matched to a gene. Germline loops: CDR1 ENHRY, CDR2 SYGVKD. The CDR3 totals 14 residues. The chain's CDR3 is CATRSDRGNQPQHF. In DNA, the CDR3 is TGTGCCACCCGATCCGACAGGGGCAATCAGCCCCAGCATTTT.

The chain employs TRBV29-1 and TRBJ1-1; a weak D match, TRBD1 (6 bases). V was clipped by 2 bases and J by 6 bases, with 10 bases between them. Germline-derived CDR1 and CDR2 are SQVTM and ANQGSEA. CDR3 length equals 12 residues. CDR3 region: CSVEWGGPEAFF. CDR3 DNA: TGCAGCGTTGAATGGGGGGGCCCTGAAGCTTTCTTT.

The chain's CDR3 is CASSFSGQGGYEQYF. CDR3 DNA: TGTGCCAGCAGCTTCAGTGGACAGGGGGGTTACGAGCAGTACTTC. The chain has TRBV7-9 and TRBJ2-7; 10 bases match TRBD1. Germline CDR1 and CDR2: SEHNR and FQNEAQ (reference sequence). The CDR3 runs 15 residues. V lost 3 bases and J lost 4; bases outside the gene matches: 6.